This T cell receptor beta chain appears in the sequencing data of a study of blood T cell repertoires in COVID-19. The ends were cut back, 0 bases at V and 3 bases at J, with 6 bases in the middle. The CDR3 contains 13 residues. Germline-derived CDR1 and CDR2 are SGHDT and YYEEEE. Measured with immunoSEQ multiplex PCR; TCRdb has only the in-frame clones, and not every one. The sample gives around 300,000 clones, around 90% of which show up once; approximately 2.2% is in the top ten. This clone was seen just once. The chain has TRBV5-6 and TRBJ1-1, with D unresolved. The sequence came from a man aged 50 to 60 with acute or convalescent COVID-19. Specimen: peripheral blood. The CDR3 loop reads CASSLAGYTEAFF. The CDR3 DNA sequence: TGTGCCAGCAGCTTGGCGGGGTACACTGAAGCTTTCTTT.